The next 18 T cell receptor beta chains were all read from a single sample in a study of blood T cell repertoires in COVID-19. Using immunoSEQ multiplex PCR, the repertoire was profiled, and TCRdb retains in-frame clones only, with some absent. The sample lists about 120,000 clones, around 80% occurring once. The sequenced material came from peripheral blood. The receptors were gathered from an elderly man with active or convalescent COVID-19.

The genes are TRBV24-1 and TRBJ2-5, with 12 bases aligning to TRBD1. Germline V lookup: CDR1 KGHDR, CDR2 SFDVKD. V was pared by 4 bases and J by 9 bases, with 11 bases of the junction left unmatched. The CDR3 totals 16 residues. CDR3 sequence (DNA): TGTGCCACCAGTGACCCGGGACAGGGGGCGGGTAGGGCCCAGTACTTC. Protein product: CATSDPGQGAGRAQYF.

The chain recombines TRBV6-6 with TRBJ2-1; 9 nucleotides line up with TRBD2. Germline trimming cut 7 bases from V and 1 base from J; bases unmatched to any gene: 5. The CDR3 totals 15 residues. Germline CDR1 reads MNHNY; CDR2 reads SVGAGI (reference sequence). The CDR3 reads CASKGLAGSYNEQFF. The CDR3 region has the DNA TGTGCCAGCAAAGGTCTAGCGGGGTCCTACAATGAGCAGTTCTTC.

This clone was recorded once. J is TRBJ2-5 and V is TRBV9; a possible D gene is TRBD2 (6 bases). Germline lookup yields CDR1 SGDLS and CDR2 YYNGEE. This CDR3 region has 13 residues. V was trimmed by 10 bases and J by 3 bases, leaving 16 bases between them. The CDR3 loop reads CASARGSEETQYF. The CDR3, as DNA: TGTGCCTCCGCCCGGGGGTCTGAAGAGACCCAGTACTTC. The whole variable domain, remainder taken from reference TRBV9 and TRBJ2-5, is DSGVTQTPKHLITATGQRVTLRCSPRSGDLSVYWYQQSLDQGLQFLIQYYNGEERAKGNILERFSAQQFPDLHSELNLSSLELGDSALYFCASARGSEETQYFGPGTRLLVL.

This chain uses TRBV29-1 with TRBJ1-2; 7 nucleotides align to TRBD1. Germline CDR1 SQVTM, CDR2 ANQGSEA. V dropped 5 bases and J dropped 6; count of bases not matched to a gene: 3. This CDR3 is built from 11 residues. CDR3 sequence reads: CSVWTGNGYTF. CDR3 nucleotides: TGCAGCGTTTGGACAGGAAATGGCTACACCTTC.

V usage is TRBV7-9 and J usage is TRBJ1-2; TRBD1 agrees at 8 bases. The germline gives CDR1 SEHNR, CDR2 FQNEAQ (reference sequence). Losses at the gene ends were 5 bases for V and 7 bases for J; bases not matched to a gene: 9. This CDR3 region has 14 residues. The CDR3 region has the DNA TGTGCCAGCAGCATAGGACAGGGTGGGCCTGGCTACACCTTC. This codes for CASSIGQGGPGYTF.

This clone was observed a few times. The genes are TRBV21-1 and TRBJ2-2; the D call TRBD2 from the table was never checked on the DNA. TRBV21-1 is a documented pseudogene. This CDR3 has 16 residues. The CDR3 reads CASSKSRPRGTGELFF. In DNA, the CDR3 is TGTGCCAGCAGCAAAAGTAGGCCGCGCGGCACCGGGGAGCTGTTTTTT.

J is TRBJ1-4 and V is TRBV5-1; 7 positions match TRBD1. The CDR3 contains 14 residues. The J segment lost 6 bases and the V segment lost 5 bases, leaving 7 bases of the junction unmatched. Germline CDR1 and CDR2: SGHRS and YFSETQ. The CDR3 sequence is CASSSVGGHEKLFF. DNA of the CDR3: TGCGCCAGCAGTTCTGTAGGGGGCCATGAAAAACTGTTTTTT.

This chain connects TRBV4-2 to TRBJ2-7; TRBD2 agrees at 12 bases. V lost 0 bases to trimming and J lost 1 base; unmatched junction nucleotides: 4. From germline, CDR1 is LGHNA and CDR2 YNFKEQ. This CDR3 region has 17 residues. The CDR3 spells CASSQEALAGGSYEQYF. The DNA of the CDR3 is TGTGCCAGCAGCCAAGAAGCCCTAGCGGGGGGGTCCTACGAGCAGTACTTC.

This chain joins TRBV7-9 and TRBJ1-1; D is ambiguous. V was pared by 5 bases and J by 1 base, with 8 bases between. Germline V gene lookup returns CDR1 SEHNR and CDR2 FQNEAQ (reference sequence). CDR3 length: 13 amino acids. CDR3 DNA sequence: TGTGCCAGCAGCGAGGGTCCGAACACTGAAGCTTTCTTT. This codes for CASSEGPNTEAFF.

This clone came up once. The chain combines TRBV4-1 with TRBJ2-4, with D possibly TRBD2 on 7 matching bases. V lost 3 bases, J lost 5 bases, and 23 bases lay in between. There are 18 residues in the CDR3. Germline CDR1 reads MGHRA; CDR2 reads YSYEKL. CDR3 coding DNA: TGCGCCAGCAGCCAGGCGAATCCGGGGGGCCATGTGCAAAACATTCAGTACTTC. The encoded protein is CASSQANPGGHVQNIQYF.

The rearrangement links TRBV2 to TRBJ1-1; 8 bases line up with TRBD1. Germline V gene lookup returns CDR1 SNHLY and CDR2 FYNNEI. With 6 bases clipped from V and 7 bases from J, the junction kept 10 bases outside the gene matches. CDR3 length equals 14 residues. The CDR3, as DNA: TGTGCCAGCAGACCCCCGCAGGGGACAGGTGAAGCTTTCTTT. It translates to CASRPPQGTGEAFF.

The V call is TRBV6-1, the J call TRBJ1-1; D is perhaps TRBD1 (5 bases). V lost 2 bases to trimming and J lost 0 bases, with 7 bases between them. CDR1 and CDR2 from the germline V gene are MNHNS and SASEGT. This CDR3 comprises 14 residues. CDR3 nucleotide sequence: TGTGCCAGCAGTGAACAGGGTTTGAACACTGAAGCTTTCTTT. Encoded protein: CASSEQGLNTEAFF.

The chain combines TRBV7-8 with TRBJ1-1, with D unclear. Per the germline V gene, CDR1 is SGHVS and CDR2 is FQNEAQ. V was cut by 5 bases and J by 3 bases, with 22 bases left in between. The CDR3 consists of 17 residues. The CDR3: CASSPYGLGLSDTEAFF. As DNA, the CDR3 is TGTGCCAGCAGCCCATATGGTCTGGGCTTGTCGGACACTGAAGCTTTCTTT.

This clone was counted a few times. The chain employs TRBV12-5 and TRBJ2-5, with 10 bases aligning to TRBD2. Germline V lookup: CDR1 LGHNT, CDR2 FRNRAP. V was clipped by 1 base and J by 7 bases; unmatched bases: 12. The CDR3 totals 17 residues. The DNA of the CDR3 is TGTGCTAGTGGTTTGGGGCTAGCGGGGGCCTCTTGGGGGACCCAGTACTTC. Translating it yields CASGLGLAGASWGTQYF.

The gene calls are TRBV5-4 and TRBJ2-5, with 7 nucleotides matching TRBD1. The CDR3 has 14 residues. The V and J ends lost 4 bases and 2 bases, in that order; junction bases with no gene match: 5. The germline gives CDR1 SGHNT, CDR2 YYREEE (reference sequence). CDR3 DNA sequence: TGTGCCAGCAGCGCGACGACAGGGCAAGAGACCCAGTACTTC. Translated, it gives CASSATTGQETQYF.

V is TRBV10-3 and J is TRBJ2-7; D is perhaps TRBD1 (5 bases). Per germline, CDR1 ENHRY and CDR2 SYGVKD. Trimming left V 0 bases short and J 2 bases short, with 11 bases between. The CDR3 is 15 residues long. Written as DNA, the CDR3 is TGTGCCATCAGTGAGTCCGTAGGGGCCGCCTACGAGCAGTACTTC. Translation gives CAISESVGAAYEQYF.

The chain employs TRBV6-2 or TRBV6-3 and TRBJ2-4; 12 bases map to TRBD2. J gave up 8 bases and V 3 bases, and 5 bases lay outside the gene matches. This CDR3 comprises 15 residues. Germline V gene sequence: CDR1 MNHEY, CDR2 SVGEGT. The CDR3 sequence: CASSYGLAGIYIQYF. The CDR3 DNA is TGTGCCAGCAGTTATGGACTAGCGGGGATATACATTCAGTACTTC.

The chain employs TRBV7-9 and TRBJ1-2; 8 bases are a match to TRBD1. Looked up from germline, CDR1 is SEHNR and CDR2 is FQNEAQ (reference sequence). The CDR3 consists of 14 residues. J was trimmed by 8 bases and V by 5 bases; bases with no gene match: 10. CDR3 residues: CASSPPTGVIGYTF. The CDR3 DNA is TGTGCCAGCAGCCCCCCGACAGGGGTGATAGGCTACACCTTC.